Detailed here is one T cell receptor (beta chain). The sample is drawn from a study of control samples from healthy donors and cancer patients. Some clones are missing from TCRdb's copy, which holds only in-frame ones; the method was immunoSEQ multiplex PCR. This sample carries around 70,000 clones, about 95% of them seen once, and the ten largest clones take under 3.5%. Germline CDR1 MDHEN, CDR2 SYDVKM. This CDR3 contains 12 residues. V was cut by 2 bases and J by 4 bases, with 6 bases left in between. The source material was blood. This chain links TRBV28 with TRBJ2-7; TRBD1 is a possible D gene (6 bases). This clonotype was obtained from a woman aged 30 to 39 in good health. CDR3 region: CASSLQGYEQYF. The CDR3 DNA reads as TGTGCCAGCAGTTTACAGGGGTACGAGCAGTACTTC.